This T cell receptor (beta chain) was found in a study of blood T cell repertoires in COVID-19. Original processing notes: Amplified reference gene primers provided the basis for estimating nucleated cell counts. Libraries were prepared by immunoSEQ multiplex PCR; TCRdb keeps only in-frame clonotypes and omits some of them. The V and J calls and clone size come from that table; D and trimming were worked out from the DNA. The profile shows approximately 240,000 clones, around 80% of them singletons. V trimming: 0 bases; J trimming: 3 bases; junction bases outside the gene matches: 2. CDR3 size: 15 residues. Germline-derived CDR1 and CDR2 are LGHNA and YSLEER.

This receptor was identified in a woman in her sixties or seventies who had recovered from COVID-19. This rearrangement joins TRBV4-3 to TRBJ2-1; 7 bases agree with TRBD2. Source material: peripheral blood. CDR3 nucleotide sequence: TGCGCCAGCAGCCAAGACCGGGAGGTCTACAATGAGCAGTTCTTC. Encoded protein: CASSQDREVYNEQFF.